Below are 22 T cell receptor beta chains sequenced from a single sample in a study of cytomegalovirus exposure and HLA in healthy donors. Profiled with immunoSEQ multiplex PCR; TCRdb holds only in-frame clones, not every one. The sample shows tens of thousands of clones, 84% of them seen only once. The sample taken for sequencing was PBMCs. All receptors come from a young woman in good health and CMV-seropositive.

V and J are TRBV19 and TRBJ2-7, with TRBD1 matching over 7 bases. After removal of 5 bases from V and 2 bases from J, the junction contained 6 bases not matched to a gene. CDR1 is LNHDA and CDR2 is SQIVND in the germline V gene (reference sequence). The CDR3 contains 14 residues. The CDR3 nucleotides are TGTGCCAGTAGTCCCGTCGGGACAGCCTACGAGCAGTACTTC. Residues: CASSPVGTAYEQYF.

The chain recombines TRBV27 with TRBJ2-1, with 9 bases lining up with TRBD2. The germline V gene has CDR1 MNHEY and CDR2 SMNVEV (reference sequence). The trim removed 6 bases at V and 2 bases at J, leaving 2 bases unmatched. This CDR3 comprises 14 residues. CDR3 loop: CASRPSGAYNEQFF. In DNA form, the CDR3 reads TGTGCCAGCAGACCTAGCGGGGCCTACAATGAGCAGTTCTTC.

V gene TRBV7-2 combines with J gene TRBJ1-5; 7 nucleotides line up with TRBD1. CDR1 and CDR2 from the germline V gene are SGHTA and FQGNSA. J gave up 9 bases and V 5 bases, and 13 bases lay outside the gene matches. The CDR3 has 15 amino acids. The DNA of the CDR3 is TGTGCCAGCAGCCCGTACGGCCAGGGGGTGGGGCCCCAGCATTTT. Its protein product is CASSPYGQGVGPQHF.

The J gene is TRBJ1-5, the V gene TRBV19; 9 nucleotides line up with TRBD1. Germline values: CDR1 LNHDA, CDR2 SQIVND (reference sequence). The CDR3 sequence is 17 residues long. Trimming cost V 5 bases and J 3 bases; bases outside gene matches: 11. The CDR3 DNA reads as TGTGCCAGTAGTGTGCATGAGGGACAGGGTCTCAATCAGCCCCAGCATTTT. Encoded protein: CASSVHEGQGLNQPQHF.

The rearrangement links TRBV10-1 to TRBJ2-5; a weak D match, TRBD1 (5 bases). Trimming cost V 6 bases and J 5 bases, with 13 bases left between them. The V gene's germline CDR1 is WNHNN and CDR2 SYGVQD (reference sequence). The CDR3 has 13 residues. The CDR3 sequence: CASSQGIGETQYF. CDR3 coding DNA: TGCGCCAGCAGCCAGGGTATAGGTGAGACCCAGTACTTC.

As DNA, the CDR3 is TGCGCCAGCCGCAGGGTTCAAGAGACCCAGTACTTC. The encoded protein is CASRRVQETQYF. The J gene is TRBJ2-5, the V gene TRBV23-1; a possible D gene is TRBD1 (5 bases). TRBV23-1 is an ORF; its function is uncertain. V shed 8 bases and J shed 2 bases, with 9 bases lying between them. The CDR3 is 12 residues long.

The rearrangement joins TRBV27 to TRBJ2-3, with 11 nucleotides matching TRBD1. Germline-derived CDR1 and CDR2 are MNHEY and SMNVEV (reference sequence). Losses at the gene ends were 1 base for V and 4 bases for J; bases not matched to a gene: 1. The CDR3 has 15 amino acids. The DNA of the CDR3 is TGTGCCAGCAGTTTATGGGGACAGGGGGCAGATACGCAGTATTTT. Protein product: CASSLWGQGADTQYF.

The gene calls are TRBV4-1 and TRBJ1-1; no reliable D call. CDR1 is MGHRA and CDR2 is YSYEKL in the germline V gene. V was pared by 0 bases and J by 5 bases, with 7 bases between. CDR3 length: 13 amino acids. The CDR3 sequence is CASSQDTATEAFF. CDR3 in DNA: TGCGCCAGCAGCCAAGATACCGCGACTGAAGCTTTCTTT.

The CDR3 spells CASSSYISYEQYF. The CDR3 coding sequence is TGTGCCAGCAGCTCCTATATCTCCTACGAGCAGTACTTC. This chain links TRBV7-2 with TRBJ2-7; no reliable D call. CDR3 size: 13 residues. Germline CDR1 SGHTA, CDR2 FQGNSA. V shed 4 bases and J shed 0 bases, with 7 bases lying between them.

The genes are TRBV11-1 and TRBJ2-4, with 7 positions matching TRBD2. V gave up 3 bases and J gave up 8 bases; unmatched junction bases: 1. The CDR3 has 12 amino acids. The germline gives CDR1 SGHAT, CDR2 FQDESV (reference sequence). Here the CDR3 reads CASSLGGDIQYF. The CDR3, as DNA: TGTGCCAGCAGCTTGGGGGGGGACATTCAGTACTTC.

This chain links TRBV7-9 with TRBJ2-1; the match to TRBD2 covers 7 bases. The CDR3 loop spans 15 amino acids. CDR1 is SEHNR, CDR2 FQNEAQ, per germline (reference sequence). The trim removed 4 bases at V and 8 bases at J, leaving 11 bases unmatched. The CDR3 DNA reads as TGTGCCAGCAGCTCTCGTCTTGGGGGAGGGGATGAGCAGTTCTTC. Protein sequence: CASSSRLGGGDEQFF.

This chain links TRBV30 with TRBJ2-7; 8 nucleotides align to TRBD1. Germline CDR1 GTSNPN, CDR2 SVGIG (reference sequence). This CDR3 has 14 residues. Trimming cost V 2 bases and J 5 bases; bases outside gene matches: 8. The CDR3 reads CAWSLQGAENEQYF. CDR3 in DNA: TGTGCCTGGAGTCTCCAGGGGGCGGAAAACGAGCAGTACTTC.

Here the CDR3 reads CASSLELAGGMETQYF. The CDR3 coding sequence is TGTGCCAGCAGCTTGGAACTAGCGGGGGGAATGGAGACCCAGTACTTC. The V and J genes are TRBV5-6 and TRBJ2-5; TRBD2 matches at 12 bases. The CDR3 contains 16 residues. Germline V gene data show CDR1 as SGHDT and CDR2 as YYEEEE. V gave up 0 bases and J gave up 5 bases; unmatched junction bases: 5.

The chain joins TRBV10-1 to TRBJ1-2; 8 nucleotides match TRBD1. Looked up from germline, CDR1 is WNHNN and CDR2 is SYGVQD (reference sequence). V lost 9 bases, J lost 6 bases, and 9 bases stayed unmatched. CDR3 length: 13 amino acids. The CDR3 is CASHDRGRDGYTF. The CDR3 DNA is TGCGCCAGTCATGACAGGGGCAGGGATGGCTACACCTTC.

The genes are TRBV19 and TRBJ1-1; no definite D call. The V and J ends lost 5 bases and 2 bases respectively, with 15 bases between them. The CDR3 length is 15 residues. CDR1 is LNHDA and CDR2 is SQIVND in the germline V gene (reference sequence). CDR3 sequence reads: CASSSAGLGNTEAFF. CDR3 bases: TGTGCCAGTAGTTCCGCGGGGTTGGGCAACACTGAAGCTTTCTTT.

The CDR3 reads CASRAQLGADYGYTF. Written as DNA, the CDR3 is TGTGCCAGCAGAGCCCAGTTGGGGGCTGACTATGGCTACACCTTC. This chain joins TRBV27 and TRBJ1-2; D may be TRBD1 (6 bases). From germline, CDR1 is MNHEY and CDR2 SMNVEV (reference sequence). Trimming took 6 bases from V and 3 from J, leaving 17 bases between them. The CDR3 loop spans 15 amino acids.

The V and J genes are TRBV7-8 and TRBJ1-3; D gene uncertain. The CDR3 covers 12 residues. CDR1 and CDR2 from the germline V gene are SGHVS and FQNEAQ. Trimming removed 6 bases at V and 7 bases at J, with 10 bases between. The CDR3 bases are TGTGCCAGCAGTCGCCCCGGGAACACCATATATTTT. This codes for CASSRPGNTIYF.

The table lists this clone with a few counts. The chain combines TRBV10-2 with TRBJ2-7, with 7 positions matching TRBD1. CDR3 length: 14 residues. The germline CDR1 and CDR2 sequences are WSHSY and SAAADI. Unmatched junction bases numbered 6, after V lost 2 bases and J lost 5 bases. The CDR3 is CASSEETGYHEQYF. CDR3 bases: TGCGCCAGCAGTGAGGAGACAGGGTACCACGAGCAGTACTTC.

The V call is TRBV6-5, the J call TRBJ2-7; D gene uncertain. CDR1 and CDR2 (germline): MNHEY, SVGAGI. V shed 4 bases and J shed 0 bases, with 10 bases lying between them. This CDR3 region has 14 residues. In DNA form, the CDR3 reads TGTGCCAGCAGTTTCGGGTCGTCCTCCTACGAGCAGTACTTC. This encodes CASSFGSSSYEQYF.

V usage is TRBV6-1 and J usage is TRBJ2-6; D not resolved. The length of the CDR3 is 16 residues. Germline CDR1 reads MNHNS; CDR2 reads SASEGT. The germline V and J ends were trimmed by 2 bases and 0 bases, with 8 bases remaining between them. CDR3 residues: CASSETSSSGANVLTF. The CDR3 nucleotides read TGTGCCAGCAGTGAAACGTCCAGCTCTGGGGCCAACGTCCTGACTTTC.

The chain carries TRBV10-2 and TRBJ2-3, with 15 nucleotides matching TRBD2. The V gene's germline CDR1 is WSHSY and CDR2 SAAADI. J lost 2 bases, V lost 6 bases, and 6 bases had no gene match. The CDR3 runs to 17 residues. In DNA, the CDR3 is TGCGCCAGCAGAGGACTAGCGGGGGGGTTGCCCACAGATACGCAGTATTTT. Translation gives CASRGLAGGLPTDTQYF.

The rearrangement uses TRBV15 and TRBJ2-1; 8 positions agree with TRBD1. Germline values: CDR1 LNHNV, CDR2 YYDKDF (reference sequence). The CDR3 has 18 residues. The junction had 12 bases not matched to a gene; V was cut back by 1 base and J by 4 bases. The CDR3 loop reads CATSRALKDRDRYNEQFF. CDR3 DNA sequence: TGTGCCACCAGCAGAGCCTTGAAGGACCGGGACAGGTACAATGAGCAGTTCTTC.